This T cell receptor (beta chain) was retrieved from a study of blood T cell repertoires in COVID-19. In the study overall: Researchers got acute and convalescent COVID-19 samples from the United States, Italy and Spain. T cells, B-cell-depleted T cells, or PBMCs supplied cDNA or gDNA.

J gave up 1 base and V 3 bases, and 18 bases lay outside the gene matches. CDR1 and CDR2 (germline): MDHEN, SYDVKM. The CDR3 runs to 20 residues. Original processing methods: Cell counts per sample came from amplifying reference gene primers. Libraries were prepared by immunoSEQ multiplex PCR; TCRdb keeps only in-frame clonotypes and omits some of them. Clone size and the V and J calls come from that table; the DNA yielded D and trimming. Seen here are about 94,000 clones, 80% to 85% observed once, and the top ten hold around 6.9%. The sequence was obtained from a man in his sixties with acute or convalescent COVID-19. The sequenced sample consisted of peripheral blood. The chain has TRBV28 and TRBJ2-1; 7 bases match TRBD1. The CDR3 DNA reads as TGTGCCAGCAGTTTGTTATCGCTACGGCAGGGGGTCCCTTCCTACAATGAGCAGTTCTTC. This codes for CASSLLSLRQGVPSYNEQFF.